This TCR beta chain was recovered during a study of CD8 T cells in ankylosing spondylitis. Study-wide findings and caveats: About 8 highly homologous variants made up a TCR beta motif, and this motif appeared characteristic of ankylosing spondylitis blood. Within matched ankylosing spondylitis synovial fluid, disease-linked clones were reportedly significantly enriched. The authors found the disease-linked clones to be CD8+ and relatively rare in peripheral blood.

Germline lookup yields CDR1 SQVTM and CDR2 ANQGSEA. Deletions cut 3 bases from V and 0 bases from J, with 2 bases between. The CDR3 sequence is 12 residues long. TCR beta libraries were made by quantitative 5'-RACE with molecular barcodes. Via MiXCR, TCRdb re-called the 5' RACE reads, giving one row per CDR3 protein. Among 470,000 or so distinct CDR3 sequences listed, roughly 26% were seen once. This clonotype was found many times. Its cognate antigen is unknown. The chain is built from TRBV29-1 and TRBJ2-2, with no clear D. This TCR came from a male donor with ankylosing spondylitis. Sequenced sample: blood, either unsorted or a sorted T cell fraction (not recorded which). The DNA for the CDR3 is TGCAGCGTTGACCCGAACACCGGGGAGCTGTTTTTT. This codes for CSVDPNTGELFF.